Listed here are 18 T cell receptor beta chains from one sample, sequenced in a study of human T cells and chemical hapten exposure. Stated time point: patch test 3, about 24 weeks after DPC sensitization. The sample's treatment: therapeutic diphenylcyclopropenone sensitization with weekly scalp DPC. TCRdb re-analysed the RACE reads in MiXCR, keeping a single row per CDR3 protein. The sample has roughly 90,000 distinct CDR3 sequences; approximately 10% are singletons. The sequencing used whole blood, collected in connection with sensitization to the hapten diphenylcyclopropenone (DPC). These receptors all come from a woman in her 30s with alopecia areata. Some clones in this sample may be carry-over from other donors' samples.

This clonotype was observed a handful of times. The chain couples TRBV9 to TRBJ2-1; 8 bases line up with TRBD1. With 3 bases clipped from V and 9 bases from J, the junction kept 11 bases outside the gene matches. Germline V gene lookup returns CDR1 SGDLS and CDR2 YYNGEE. The CDR3 sequence is 15 residues long. The CDR3 sequence is CASSADRGGLGEQFF. Written as DNA, the CDR3 is TGTGCCAGCAGCGCAGACAGGGGCGGTTTGGGTGAGCAGTTCTTC.

Ten or more counts support this clonotype. The chain carries TRBV12-3 or TRBV12-4 and TRBJ2-2; TRBD1 matches at 9 bases. The CDR3 contains 16 residues. J gave up 3 bases and V 3 bases, and 5 bases lay outside the gene matches. CDR3 loop: CASSLGQGGDTGELFF. CDR3 in DNA: TGTGCCAGCAGTTTGGGACAGGGAGGTGACACCGGGGAGCTGTTTTTT.

The table lists this clonotype with many counts. This sequence joins TRBV28 and TRBJ2-3; possibly TRBD1 for D (5 bases). The CDR3 sequence is 17 residues long. CDR1 and CDR2 from the germline V gene are MDHEN and SYDVKM. Trimming removed 5 bases from V and 0 bases from J, with 18 bases in between. CDR3 DNA: TGTGCCAGCAGTCCGCCCTGGGGCGGAGCTAGCACAGATACGCAGTATTTT. Encoded protein: CASSPPWGGASTDTQYF.

This rearrangement joins TRBV20-1 to TRBJ2-7; 13 bases map to TRBD2. Germline assignment: CDR1 DFQATT and CDR2 SNEGSKA (reference sequence). Trimming cost V 0 bases and J 7 bases; bases outside gene matches: 9. The CDR3 consists of 16 residues. The CDR3 is CSARDPTSGRAGEQYF. CDR3 coding DNA: TGCAGTGCTAGAGATCCAACTAGCGGGAGGGCTGGGGAGCAGTACTTC.

The table lists this clonotype with many counts. The chain couples TRBV28 to TRBJ2-1; 9 bases line up with TRBD2. The V gene end was trimmed by 8 bases and the J gene end by 7 bases; junction bases not matched to a gene: 9. Germline V gives CDR1 MDHEN, CDR2 SYDVKM. This CDR3 has 14 residues. This CDR3 reads CASGSGGVLNEQFF. DNA for the CDR3: TGTGCCAGCGGTAGCGGGGGCGTGTTGAATGAGCAGTTCTTC.

The chain is built from TRBV27 and TRBJ2-7; 8 bases fit TRBD1. Per germline, CDR1 MNHEY and CDR2 SMNVEV (reference sequence). J lost 2 bases, V lost 8 bases, and 5 bases had no gene match. This CDR3 is 13 amino acids long. CDR3 DNA sequence: TGTGCCAGCCGGGGACAGGACGCCTACGAGCAGTACGTC. Its translation is CASRGQDAYEQYV.

This clonotype was detected ten times or more. This CDR3 reads CSARDTASTYEQYF. DNA for the CDR3: TGCAGTGCTAGAGATACGGCGAGTACCTACGAGCAGTACTTC. The chain combines TRBV20-1 with TRBJ2-7; no reliable D call. CDR3 length: 14 amino acids. Germline-derived CDR1 and CDR2 are DFQATT and SNEGSKA (reference sequence). Trimming cost V 0 bases and J 2 bases, with 11 bases left between them.

The chain is built from TRBV4-2 and TRBJ2-1; weak D call: TRBD2 (7 bases). Germline values: CDR1 LGHNA, CDR2 YNFKEQ. V lost 0 bases, J lost 4 bases, and 13 bases lay in between. CDR3 length equals 16 residues. CDR3 loop: CASSQDAGAKYNEQFF. The CDR3 nucleotides are TGTGCCAGCAGCCAAGATGCGGGGGCGAAGTACAATGAGCAGTTCTTC.

This clonotype was found a few times. The genes are TRBV5-1 and TRBJ2-4; D is possibly TRBD1 or TRBD2 (5 bases each). The V and J ends lost 2 bases and 5 bases respectively, with 11 bases between them. In germline, CDR1 is SGHRS, CDR2 YFSETQ. The CDR3 contains 14 residues. In DNA form, the CDR3 reads TGCGCCAGCAGCTTCGGGGCCCTAGAAAACATTCAGTACTTC. Translated, it gives CASSFGALENIQYF.

This clonotype was counted only a few times. The chain joins TRBV6-6 to TRBJ2-3; 12 bases map to TRBD2. The CDR3 is 16 residues long. CDR1 and CDR2 (germline): MNHNY, SVGAGI (reference sequence). Germline trimming cut 2 bases from V and 0 bases from J; bases unmatched to any gene: 0. The CDR3 nucleotides are TGTGCCAGCAGTTACGGACTAGCGGGAAGCACAGATACGCAGTATTTT. As protein: CASSYGLAGSTDTQYF.

This clonotype came up many times. The V call is TRBV29-1, the J call TRBJ2-5; either TRBD1 or TRBD2 may fit D (5 bases each). CDR1 is SQVTM and CDR2 is ANQGSEA in the germline V gene. Trimming took off 6 bases at V and 4 bases at J, with 18 bases between the two ends. The CDR3 is 14 residues long. The CDR3 DNA reads as TGCAGCGTGGGGGACCCACCAGGTGGAGAGACCCAGTACTTC. Its protein is CSVGDPPGGETQYF.

Many counts were recorded for this clonotype. The CDR3 DNA sequence: TGTGCCAGCAGTTTGGCTAGCGCGTTGGTTGAGCAGTTCTTC. It specifies CASSLASALVEQFF. The chain has TRBV12-3 or TRBV12-4 and TRBJ2-1, with D perhaps TRBD2 (6 bases). V lost 3 bases and J lost 9, with 15 bases in between. CDR3 size: 14 residues.

This clonotype was found a few times. The V call is TRBV5-4, the J call TRBJ2-1, with D maybe TRBD1 (6 bases). With 5 bases removed from V and 6 bases from J, the gap between germline ends came to 15 bases. CDR3 length: 14 residues. Germline loops: CDR1 SGHNT, CDR2 YYREEE (reference sequence). The CDR3: CASRGSDRVNEQFF. CDR3 sequence (DNA): TGTGCCAGCAGAGGATCGGACAGAGTCAATGAGCAGTTCTTC.

This clonotype showed up many times. V is TRBV5-1 and J is TRBJ1-2; D unresolved. Trimming took off 1 base at V and 5 bases at J, with 12 bases between the two ends. Looked up from germline, CDR1 is SGHRS and CDR2 is YFSETQ. This CDR3 is 14 amino acids long. The CDR3 bases are TGCGCCAGCAGCTTGACAAGTCATCAATATGGCTACACCTTC. This gives the protein CASSLTSHQYGYTF.

This clonotype was recorded many times. The chain combines TRBV4-3 with TRBJ1-1, with 11 bases lining up with TRBD1. Per germline, CDR1 LGHNA and CDR2 YSLEER. V shed 7 bases and J 3 bases; nucleotides not matched to a gene: 4. The CDR3 contains 14 residues. DNA of the CDR3: TGCGCCAGCATGGACAGGGGGCAGGACACTGAAGCTTTCTTT. Translating it yields CASMDRGQDTEAFF.

This clonotype was seen many times. This chain connects TRBV20-1 to TRBJ1-1; no clear D. Germline CDR1 is DFQATT and CDR2 is SNEGSKA (reference sequence). V was trimmed by 1 base and J by 7 bases, leaving 22 bases between them. The CDR3 spans 16 residues. The CDR3 DNA reads TGCAGTGCTAGAGGCCTTGGGGAGGCAGCTAGTCTTGAAGCTTTCTTT. Its protein product is CSARGLGEAASLEAFF.

This clonotype showed up many times. The chain has TRBV11-2 and TRBJ1-6; 9 nucleotides align to TRBD1. CDR1 is SGHAT, CDR2 FQNNGV, per germline. There are 15 residues in the CDR3. Unmatched junction bases numbered 6, after V lost 6 bases and J lost 6 bases. CDR3 residues: CASRPGTGLNSPLHF. The CDR3 DNA is TGTGCCAGCAGACCCGGGACAGGGCTTAATTCACCCCTCCACTTT. The full variable domain, with the rest looked up from reference TRBV11-2 and TRBJ1-6, is EAGVAQSPRYKIIEKRQSVAFWCNPISGHATLYWYQQILGQGPKLLIQFQNNGVVDDSQLPKDRFSAERLKGVDSTLKIQPAKLEDSAVYLCASRPGTGLNSPLHFGNGTRLTVT.

V is TRBV6-1 and J is TRBJ2-3, with a tentative D call TRBD1 (6 bases). The CDR3 is made up of 14 amino acids. The V and J ends lost 11 bases and 1 base respectively, with 16 bases between them. Germline V gene lookup returns CDR1 MNHNS and CDR2 SASEGT. CDR3 nucleotide sequence: TGTGCCTCTCCAAGGGGGACGGGCACAGATACGCAGTATTTT. It specifies CASPRGTGTDTQYF.